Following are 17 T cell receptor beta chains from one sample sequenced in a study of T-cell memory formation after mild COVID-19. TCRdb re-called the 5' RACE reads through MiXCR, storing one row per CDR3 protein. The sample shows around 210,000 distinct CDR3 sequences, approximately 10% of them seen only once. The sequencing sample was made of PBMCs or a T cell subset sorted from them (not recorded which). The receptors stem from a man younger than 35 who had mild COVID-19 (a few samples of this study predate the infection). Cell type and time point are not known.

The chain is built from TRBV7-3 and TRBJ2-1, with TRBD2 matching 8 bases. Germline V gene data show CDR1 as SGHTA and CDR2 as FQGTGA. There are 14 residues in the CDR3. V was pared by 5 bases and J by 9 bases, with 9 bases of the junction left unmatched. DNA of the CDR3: TGTGCCAGCAGCCCTTCCGGGACTAGTATTGAGCAGTTCTTC. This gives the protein CASSPSGTSIEQFF.

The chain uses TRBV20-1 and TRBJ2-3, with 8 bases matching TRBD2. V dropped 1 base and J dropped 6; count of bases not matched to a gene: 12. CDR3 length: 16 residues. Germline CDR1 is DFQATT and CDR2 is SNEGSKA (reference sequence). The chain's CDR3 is CSARVRGAYTQDTQYF. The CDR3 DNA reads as TGCAGTGCTAGAGTGCGGGGGGCCTATACACAGGATACGCAGTATTTT.

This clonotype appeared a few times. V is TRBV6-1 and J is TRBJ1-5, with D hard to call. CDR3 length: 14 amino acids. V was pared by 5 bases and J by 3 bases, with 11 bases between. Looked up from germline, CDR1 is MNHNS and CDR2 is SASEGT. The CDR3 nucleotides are TGTGCCAGCAGTCTCAACTCCTTCAATCAGCCCCAGCATTTT. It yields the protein CASSLNSFNQPQHF.

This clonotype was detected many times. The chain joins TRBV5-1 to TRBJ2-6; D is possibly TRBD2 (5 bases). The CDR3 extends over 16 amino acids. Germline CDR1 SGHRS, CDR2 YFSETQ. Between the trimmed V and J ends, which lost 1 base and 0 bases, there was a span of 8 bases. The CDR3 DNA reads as TGCGCCAGCAGCTTGACGGGGAGCTCTGGGGCCAACGTCCTGACTTTC. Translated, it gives CASSLTGSSGANVLTF.

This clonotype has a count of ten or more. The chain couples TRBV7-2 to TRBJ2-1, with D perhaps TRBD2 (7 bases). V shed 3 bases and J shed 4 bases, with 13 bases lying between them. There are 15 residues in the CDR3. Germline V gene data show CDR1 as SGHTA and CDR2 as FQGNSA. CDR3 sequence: CASSLGGGLYNEQFF. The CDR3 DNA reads TGTGCCAGCAGCTTGGGCGGGGGCCTTTACAATGAGCAGTTCTTC.

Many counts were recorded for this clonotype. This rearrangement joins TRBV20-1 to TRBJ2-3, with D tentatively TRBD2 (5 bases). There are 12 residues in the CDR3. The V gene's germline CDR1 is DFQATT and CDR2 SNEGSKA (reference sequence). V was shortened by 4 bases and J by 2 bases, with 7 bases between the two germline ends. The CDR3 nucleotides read TGCAGTGCTACCGGGGACACAGATACGCAGTATTTT. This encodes CSATGDTDTQYF.

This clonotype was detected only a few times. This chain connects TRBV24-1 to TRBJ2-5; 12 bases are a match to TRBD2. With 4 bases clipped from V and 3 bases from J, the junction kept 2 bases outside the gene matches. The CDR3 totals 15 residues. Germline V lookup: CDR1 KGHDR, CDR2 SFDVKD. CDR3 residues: CATSDPSGGEETQYF. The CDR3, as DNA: TGTGCCACCAGTGACCCTAGCGGGGGGGAAGAGACCCAGTACTTC.

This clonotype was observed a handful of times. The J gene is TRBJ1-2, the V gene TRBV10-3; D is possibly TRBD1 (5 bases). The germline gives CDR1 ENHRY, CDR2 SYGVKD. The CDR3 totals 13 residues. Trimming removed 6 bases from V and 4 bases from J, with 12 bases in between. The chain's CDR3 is CAIRAGYLYGYTF. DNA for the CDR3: TGTGCCATCAGAGCAGGGTACCTCTATGGCTACACCTTC.

The CDR3 DNA is TGTGCCGGGCTCTTCCCTGATGTGGATCAGCCCCAGCATTTT. Protein: CAGLFPDVDQPQHF. The gene calls are TRBV12-3 or TRBV12-4 and TRBJ1-5, with unresolved D. The CDR3 contains 14 residues. The V and J ends lost 11 bases and 5 bases respectively, with 19 bases between them.

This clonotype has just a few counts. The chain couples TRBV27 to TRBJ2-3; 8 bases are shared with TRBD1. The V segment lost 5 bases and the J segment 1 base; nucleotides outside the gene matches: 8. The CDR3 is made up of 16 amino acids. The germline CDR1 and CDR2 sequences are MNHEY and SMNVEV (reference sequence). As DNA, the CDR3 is TGTGCCAGCAGTCCAGGACAGGGAAGGGGCACAGATACGCAGTATTTT. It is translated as CASSPGQGRGTDTQYF.

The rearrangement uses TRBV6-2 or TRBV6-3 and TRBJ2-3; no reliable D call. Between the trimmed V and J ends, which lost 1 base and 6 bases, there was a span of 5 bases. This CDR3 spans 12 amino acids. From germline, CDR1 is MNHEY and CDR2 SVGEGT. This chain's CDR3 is CASSYYQDTQYF. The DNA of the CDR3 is TGTGCCAGCAGTTACTATCAGGATACGCAGTATTTT.

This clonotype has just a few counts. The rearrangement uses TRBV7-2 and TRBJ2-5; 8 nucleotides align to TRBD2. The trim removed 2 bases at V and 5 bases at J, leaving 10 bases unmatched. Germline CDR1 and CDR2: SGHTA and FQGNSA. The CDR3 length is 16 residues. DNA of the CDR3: TGTGCCAGCAGCTTAAATCGCGGGGGGCTTGGCGAGACCCAGTACTTC. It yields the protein CASSLNRGGLGETQYF.

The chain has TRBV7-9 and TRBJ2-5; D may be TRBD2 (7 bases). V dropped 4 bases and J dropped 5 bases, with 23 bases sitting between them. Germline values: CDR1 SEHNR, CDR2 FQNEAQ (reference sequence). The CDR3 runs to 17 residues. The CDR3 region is CASSSQMSRGGTETQYF. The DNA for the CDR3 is TGTGCCAGCAGCTCACAGATGAGTAGGGGGGGCACTGAGACCCAGTACTTC.

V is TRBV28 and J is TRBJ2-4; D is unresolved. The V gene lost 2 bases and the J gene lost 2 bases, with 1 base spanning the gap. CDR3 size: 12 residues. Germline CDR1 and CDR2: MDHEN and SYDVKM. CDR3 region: CASSLPKNIQYF. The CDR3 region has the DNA TGTGCCAGCAGTTTACCCAAAAACATTCAGTACTTC.

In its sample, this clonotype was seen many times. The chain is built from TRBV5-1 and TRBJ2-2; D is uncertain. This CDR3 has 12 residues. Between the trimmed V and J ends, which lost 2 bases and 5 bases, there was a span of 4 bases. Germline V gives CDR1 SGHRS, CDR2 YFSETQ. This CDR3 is CASSFLTGELFF. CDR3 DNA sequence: TGCGCCAGCAGCTTTTTGACCGGGGAGCTGTTTTTT.

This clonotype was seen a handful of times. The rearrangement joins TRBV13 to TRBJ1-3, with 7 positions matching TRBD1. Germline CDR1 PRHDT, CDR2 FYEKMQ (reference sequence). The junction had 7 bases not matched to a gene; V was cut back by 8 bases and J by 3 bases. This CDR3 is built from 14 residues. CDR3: CASGQGVHGNTIYF. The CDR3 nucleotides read TGTGCCAGCGGGCAGGGGGTACATGGAAACACCATATATTTT.

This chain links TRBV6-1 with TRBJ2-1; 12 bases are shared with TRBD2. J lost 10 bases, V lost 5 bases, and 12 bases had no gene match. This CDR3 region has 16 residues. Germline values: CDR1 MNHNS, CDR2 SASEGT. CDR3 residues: CASSTTLAGGLGEQFF. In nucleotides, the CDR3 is TGTGCCAGCAGTACCACCCTAGCGGGGGGGCTCGGAGAGCAGTTCTTC.